This TCR beta chain was captured in a study of T cells after yellow fever vaccination. Study overall: The authors prepared low-cell-number fractions using SMART-Seq v4 Ultra Low Input.

TCRdb re-derived calls from the 5' RACE reads in MiXCR, one entry per CDR3 protein. This sample has just under 600,000 distinct CDR3 sequences, with around an eighth found just once. Germline CDR1 reads SGHVS; CDR2 reads FNYEAQ. The CDR3 is 15 residues long. With regard to this clonotype: The junction differs from germline at one of its ends, possibly a read error.

The material sequenced was PBMCs, taken on the day of the yellow fever booster vaccination. The receptor was isolated from a man aged 25 to 45 who received the YFV17D yellow fever vaccine. This chain uses TRBV7-6 with TRBJ2-7; tentatively, D is TRBD2 (6 bases). The CDR3 loop reads CASSLSGLKNYGQYF. In DNA, the CDR3 is TGTGCCAGCAGCTTGTCTGGACTAAAAAACTACGGGCAGTACTTC.